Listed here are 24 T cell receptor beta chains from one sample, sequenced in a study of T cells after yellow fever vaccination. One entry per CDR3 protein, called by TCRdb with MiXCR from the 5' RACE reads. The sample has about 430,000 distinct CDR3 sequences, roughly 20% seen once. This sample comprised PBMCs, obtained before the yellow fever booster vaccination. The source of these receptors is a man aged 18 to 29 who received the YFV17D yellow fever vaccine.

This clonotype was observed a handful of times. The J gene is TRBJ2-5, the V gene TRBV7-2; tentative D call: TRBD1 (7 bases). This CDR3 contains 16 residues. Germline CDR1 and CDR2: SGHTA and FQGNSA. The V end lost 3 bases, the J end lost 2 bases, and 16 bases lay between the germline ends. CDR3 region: CASSFWRGQKQETQYF. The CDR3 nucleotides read TGTGCCAGCAGCTTCTGGAGGGGGCAAAAGCAAGAGACCCAGTACTTC.

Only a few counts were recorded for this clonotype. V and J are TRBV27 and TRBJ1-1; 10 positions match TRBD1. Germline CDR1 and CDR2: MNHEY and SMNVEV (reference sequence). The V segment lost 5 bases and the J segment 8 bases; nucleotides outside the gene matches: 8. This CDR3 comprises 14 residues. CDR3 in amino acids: CASSQYDRGREAFF. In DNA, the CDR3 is TGTGCCAGCAGTCAATACGACAGGGGGCGCGAAGCTTTCTTT.

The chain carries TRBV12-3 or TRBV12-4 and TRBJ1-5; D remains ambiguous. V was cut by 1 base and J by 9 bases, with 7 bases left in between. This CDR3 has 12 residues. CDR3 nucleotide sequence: TGTGCCAGCAGTTTAGGGGTCTCGCCCCAGCATTTT. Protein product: CASSLGVSPQHF.

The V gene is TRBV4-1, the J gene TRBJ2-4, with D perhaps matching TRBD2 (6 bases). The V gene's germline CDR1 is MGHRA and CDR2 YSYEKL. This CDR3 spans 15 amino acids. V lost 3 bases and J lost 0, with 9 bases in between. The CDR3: CASSQLALAKNIQYF. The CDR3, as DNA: TGCGCCAGCAGCCAGCTAGCGTTAGCCAAAAACATTCAGTACTTC.

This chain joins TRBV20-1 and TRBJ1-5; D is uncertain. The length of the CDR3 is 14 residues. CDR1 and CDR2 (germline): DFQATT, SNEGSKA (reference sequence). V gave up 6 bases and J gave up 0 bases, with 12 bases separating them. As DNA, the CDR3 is TGCAGTGCAACCCCCCAGGTTAGCAATCAGCCCCAGCATTTT. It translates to CSATPQVSNQPQHF.

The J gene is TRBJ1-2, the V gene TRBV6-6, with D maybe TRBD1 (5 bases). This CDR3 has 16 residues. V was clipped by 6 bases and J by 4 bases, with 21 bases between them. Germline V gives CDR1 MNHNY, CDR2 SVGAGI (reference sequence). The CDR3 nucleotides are TGTGCCAGCAGCTACGATAGTACCAGGGTGGGCTATGGCTACACCTTC. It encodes CASSYDSTRVGYGYTF.

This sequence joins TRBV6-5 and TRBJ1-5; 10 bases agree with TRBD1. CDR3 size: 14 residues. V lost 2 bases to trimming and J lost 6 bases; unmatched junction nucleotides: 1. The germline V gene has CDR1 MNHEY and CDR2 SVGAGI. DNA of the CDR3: TGTGCCAGCAGTTACGGGACAGGGGTTCAGCCCCAGCATTTT. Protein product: CASSYGTGVQPQHF.

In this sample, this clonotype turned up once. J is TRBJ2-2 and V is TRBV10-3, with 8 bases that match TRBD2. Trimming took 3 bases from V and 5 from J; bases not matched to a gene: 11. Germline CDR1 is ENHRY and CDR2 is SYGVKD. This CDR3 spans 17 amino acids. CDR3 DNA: TGTGCCATCAGTGAAGTTCGGCGGGGGGATCGGACCGGGGAGCTGTTTTTT. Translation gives CAISEVRRGDRTGELFF.

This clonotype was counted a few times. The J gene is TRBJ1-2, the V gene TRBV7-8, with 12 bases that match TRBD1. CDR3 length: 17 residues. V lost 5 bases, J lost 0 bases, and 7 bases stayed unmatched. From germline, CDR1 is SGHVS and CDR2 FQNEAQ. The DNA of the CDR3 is TGTGCCAGCAGCCCGGGGACAGGGGGCGCACCTAACTATGGCTACACCTTC. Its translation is CASSPGTGGAPNYGYTF.

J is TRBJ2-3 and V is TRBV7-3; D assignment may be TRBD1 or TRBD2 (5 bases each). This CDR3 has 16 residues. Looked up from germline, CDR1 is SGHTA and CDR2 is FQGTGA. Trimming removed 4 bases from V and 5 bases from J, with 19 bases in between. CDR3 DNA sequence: TGTGCCAGCAGCTCCAGACGGGACCGCGGTGGAGATACGCAGTATTTT. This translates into CASSSRRDRGGDTQYF.

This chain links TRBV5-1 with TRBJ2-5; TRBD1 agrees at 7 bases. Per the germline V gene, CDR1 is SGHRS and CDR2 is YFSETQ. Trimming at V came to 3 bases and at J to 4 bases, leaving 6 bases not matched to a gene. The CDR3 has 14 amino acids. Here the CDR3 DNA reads TGCGCCAGCAGCTCCGGGACAGTGAGAGAGACCCAGTACTTC. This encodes CASSSGTVRETQYF.

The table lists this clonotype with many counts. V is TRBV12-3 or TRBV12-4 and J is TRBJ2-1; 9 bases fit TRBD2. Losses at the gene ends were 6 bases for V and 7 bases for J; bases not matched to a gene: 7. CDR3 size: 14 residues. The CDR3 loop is CASSPGGGANEQFF. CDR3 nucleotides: TGTGCCAGCAGCCCCGGCGGGGGGGCGAATGAGCAGTTCTTC.

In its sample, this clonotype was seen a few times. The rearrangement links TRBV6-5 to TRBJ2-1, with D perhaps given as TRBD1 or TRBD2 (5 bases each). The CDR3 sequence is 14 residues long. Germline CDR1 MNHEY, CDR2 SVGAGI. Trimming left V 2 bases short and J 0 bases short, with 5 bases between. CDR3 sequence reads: CASSYGGSYNEQFF. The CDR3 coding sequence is TGTGCCAGCAGTTACGGGGGCTCCTACAATGAGCAGTTCTTC.

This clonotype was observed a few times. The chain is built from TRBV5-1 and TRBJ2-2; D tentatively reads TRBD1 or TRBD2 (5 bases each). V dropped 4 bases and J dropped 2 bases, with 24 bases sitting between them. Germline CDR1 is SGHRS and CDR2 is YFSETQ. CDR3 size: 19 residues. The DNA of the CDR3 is TGCGCCAGCAGCCCTACTTGGTCGACCGGGACGTCAAACACCGGGGAGCTGTTTTTT. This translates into CASSPTWSTGTSNTGELFF.

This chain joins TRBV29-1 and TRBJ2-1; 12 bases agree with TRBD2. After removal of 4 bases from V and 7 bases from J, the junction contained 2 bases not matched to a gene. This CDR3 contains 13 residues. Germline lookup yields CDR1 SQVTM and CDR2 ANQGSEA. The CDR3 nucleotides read TGCAGCGTTGCGACTAGCGGGGGAAATGAGCAGTTCTTC. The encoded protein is CSVATSGGNEQFF.

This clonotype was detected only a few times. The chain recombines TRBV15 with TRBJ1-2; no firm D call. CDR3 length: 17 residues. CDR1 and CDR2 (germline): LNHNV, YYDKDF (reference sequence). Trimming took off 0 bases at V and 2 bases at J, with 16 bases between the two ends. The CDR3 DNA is TGTGCCACCAGCAGAGATGGCCCCTTCCGCCTAAACTATGGCTACACCTTC. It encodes CATSRDGPFRLNYGYTF.

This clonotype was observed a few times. CDR3 residues: CASSPPDRGAFF. In DNA, the CDR3 is TGTGCCAGCAGCCCCCCGGACAGGGGTGCTTTCTTT. The rearrangement links TRBV6-1 to TRBJ1-1; 9 nucleotides agree with TRBD1. The V segment lost 6 bases and the J segment 11 bases; nucleotides outside the gene matches: 7. CDR1 and CDR2 from the germline V gene are MNHNS and SASEGT. This CDR3 contains 12 residues.

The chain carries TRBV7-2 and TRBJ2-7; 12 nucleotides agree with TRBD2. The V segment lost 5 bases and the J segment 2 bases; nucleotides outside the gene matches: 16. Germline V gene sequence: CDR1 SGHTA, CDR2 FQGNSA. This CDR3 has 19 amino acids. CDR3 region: CASSRRSRTSGEGAYEQYF. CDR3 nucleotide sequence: TGTGCCAGCAGCCGACGAAGCAGGACTAGCGGGGAGGGGGCCTACGAGCAGTACTTC.

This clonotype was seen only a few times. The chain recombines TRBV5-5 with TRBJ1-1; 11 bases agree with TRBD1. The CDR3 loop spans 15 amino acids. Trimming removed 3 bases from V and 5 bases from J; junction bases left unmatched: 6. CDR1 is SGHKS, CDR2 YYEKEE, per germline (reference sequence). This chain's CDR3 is CASSWGTGGRTEAFF. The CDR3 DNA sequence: TGTGCCAGCAGCTGGGGGACAGGGGGAAGGACTGAAGCTTTCTTT.

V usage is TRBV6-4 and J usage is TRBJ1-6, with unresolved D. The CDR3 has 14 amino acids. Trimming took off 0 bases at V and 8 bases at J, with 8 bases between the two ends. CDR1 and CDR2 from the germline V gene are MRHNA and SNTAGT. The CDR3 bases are TGTGCCAGCAGTGACTCTGCGTACGATTCACCCCTCCACTTT. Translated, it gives CASSDSAYDSPLHF.

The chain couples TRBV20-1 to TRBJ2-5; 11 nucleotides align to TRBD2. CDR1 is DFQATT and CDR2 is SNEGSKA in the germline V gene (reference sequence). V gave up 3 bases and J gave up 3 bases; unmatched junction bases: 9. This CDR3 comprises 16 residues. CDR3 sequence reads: CSASQTSGEKKETQYF. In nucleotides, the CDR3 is TGCAGTGCTAGCCAGACTAGCGGGGAAAAAAAAGAGACCCAGTACTTC.

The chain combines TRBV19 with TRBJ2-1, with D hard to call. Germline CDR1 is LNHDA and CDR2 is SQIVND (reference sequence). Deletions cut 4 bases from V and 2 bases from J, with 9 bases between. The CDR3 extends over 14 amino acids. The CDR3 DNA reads TGTGCCAGTAGTACCAGAAACCCCTACAATGAGCAGTTCTTC. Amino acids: CASSTRNPYNEQFF.

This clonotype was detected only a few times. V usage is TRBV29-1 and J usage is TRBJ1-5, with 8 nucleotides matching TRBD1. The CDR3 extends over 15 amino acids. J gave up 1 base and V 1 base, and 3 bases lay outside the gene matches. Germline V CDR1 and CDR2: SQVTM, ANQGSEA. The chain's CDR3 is CSVEGQGLSNQPQHF. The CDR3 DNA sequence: TGCAGCGTTGAAGGACAGGGGTTGAGCAATCAGCCCCAGCATTTT.

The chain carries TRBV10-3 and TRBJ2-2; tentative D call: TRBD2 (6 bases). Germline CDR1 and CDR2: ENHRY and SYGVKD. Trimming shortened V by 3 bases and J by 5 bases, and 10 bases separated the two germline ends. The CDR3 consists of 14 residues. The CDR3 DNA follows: TGTGCCATCAGTGACCTCGGGGGAACCGGGGAGCTGTTTTTT. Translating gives CAISDLGGTGELFF.